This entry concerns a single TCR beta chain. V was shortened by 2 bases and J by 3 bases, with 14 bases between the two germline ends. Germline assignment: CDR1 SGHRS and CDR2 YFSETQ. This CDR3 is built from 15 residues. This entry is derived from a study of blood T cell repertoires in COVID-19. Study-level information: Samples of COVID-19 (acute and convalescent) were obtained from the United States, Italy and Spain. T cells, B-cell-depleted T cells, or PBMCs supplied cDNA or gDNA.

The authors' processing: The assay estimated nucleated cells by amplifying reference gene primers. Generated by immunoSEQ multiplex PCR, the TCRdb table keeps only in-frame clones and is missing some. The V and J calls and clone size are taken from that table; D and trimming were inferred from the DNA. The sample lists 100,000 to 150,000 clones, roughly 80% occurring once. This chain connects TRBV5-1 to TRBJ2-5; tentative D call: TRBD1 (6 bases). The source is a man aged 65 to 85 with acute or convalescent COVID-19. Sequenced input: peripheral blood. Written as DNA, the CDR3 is TGCGCCAGCAGCTTAGCTCGGACAGCCAAAGAGACCCAGTACTTC. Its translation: CASSLARTAKETQYF.